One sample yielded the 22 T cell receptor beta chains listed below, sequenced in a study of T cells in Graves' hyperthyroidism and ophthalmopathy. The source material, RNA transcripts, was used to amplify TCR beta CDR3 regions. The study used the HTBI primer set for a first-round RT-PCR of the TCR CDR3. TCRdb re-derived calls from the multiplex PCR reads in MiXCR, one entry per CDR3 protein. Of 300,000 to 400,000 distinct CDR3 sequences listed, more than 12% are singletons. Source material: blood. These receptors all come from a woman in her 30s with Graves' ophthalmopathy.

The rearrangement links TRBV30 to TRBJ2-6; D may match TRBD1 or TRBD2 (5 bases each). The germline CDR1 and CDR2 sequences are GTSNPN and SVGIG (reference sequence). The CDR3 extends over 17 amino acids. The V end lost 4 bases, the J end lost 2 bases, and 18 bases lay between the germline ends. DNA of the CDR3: TGTGCCTGGATCACCCTGCCGGGACCGCCTGGGGCCAACGTCCTGACTTTC. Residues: CAWITLPGPPGANVLTF.

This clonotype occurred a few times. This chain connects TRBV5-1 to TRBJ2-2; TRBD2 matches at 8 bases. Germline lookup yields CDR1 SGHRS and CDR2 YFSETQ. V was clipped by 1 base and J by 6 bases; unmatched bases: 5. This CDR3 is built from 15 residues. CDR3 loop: CASSLTGGAAGELFF. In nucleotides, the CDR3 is TGCGCCAGCAGCTTGACCGGGGGGGCGGCCGGGGAGCTGTTTTTT.

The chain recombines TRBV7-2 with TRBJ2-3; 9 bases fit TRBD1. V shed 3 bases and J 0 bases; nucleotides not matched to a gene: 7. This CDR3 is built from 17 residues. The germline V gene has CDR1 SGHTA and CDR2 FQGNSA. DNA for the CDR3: TGTGCCAGCAGCTTCAGCACAGGGGGCCGGAGCACAGATACGCAGTATTTT. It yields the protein CASSFSTGGRSTDTQYF.

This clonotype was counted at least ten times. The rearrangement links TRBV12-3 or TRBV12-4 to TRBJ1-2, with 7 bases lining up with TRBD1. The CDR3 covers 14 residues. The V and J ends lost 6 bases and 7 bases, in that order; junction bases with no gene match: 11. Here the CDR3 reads CASSPGQLLVGYTF. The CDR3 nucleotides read TGTGCCAGCAGCCCGGGACAGCTCCTAGTTGGCTACACCTTC.

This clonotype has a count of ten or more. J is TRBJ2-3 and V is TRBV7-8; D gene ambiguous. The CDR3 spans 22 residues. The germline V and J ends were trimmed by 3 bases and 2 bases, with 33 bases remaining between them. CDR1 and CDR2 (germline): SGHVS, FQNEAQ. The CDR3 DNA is TGTGCCAGCAGCTTCGGACGGTGGCGTGGAGTGAAACCTCCTTCGATCACAGATACGCAGTATTTT. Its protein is CASSFGRWRGVKPPSITDTQYF.

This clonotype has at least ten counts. In nucleotides, the CDR3 is TGTGCCAGCAGCCAACTTCGACAGGGAGGCACTGAAGCTTTCTTT. This translates into CASSQLRQGGTEAFF. This rearrangement joins TRBV3-1 to TRBJ1-1; 7 bases match TRBD1. The trim removed 2 bases at V and 4 bases at J, leaving 7 bases unmatched. The CDR3 is 15 amino acids. Per the germline V gene, CDR1 is LGHDT and CDR2 is YNNKEL (reference sequence).

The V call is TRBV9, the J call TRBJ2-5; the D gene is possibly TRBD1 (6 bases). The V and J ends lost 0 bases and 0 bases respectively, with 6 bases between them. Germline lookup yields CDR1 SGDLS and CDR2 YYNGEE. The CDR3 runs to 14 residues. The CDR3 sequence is CASSVDRDQETQYF. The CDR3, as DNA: TGTGCCAGCAGCGTAGACAGGGACCAAGAGACCCAGTACTTC. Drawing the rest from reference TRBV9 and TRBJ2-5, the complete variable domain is DSGVTQTPKHLITATGQRVTLRCSPRSGDLSVYWYQQSLDQGLQFLIQYYNGEERAKGNILERFSAQQFPDLHSELNLSSLELGDSALYFCASSVDRDQETQYFGPGTRLLVL.

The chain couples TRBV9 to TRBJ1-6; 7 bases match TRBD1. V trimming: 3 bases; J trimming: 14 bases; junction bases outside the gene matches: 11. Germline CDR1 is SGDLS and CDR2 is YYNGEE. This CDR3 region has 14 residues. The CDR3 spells CASSADRDLGTLHF. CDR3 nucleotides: TGTGCCAGCAGCGCTGACAGGGACCTGGGAACCCTCCACTTT.

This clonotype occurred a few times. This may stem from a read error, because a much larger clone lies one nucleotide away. The CDR3 DNA reads TGTGCCAGCAGGTGGCAGAGAGCAGATACGCAGTATTTT. Its protein product is CASRWQRADTQYF. J is TRBJ2-3 and V is TRBV28; D not resolved. The CDR3 is 13 amino acids. Between the trimmed V and J ends, which lost 6 bases and 4 bases, there was a span of 11 bases. Germline lookup yields CDR1 MDHEN and CDR2 SYDVKM.

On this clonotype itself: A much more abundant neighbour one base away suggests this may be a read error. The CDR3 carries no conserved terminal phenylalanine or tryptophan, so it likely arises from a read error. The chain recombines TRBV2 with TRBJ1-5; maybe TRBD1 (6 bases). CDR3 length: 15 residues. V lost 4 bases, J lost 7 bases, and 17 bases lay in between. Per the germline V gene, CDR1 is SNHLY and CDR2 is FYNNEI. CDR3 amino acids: CASSVSTGGMQPQHL. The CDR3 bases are TGTGCCAGCAGTGTCTCGACAGGTGGTATGCAGCCCCAGCATCTT.

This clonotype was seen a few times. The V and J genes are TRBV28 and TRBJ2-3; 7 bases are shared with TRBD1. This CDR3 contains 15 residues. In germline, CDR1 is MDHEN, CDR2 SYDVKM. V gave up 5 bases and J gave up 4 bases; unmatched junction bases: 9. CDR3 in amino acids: CASSQQGTRADTQYF. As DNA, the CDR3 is TGTGCCAGCAGTCAACAGGGGACAAGGGCAGATACGCAGTATTTT.

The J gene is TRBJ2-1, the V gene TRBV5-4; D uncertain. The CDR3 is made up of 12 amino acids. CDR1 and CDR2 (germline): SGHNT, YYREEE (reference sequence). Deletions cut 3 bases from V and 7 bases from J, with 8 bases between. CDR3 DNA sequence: TGTGCCAGCAGCTATCTATTTAATGAGCAGTTCTTC. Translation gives CASSYLFNEQFF. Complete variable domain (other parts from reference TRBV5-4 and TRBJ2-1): ETGVTQSPTHLIKTRGQQVTLRCSSQSGHNTVSWYQQALGQGPQFIFQYYREEENGRGNFPPRFSGLQFPNYSSELNVNALELDDSALYLCASSYLFNEQFFGPGTRLTVL.

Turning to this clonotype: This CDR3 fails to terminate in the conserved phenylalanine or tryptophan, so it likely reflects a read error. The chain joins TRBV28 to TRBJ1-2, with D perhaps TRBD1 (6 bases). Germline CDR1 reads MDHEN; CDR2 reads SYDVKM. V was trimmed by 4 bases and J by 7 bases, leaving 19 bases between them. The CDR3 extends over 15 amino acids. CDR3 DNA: TGTGCCAGCAGTTGGGACACCCGGCGATACTGTGGCTACACCCTC. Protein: CASSWDTRRYCGYTL.

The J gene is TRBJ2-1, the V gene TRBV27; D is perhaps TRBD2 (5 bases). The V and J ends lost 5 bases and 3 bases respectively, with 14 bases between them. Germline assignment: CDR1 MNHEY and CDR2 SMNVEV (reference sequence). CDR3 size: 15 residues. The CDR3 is CASSLSRALYNEQFF. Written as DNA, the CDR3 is TGTGCCAGCAGTCTTTCGAGGGCTCTCTACAATGAGCAGTTCTTC.

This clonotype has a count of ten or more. The CDR3 nucleotides read TGTGCCAGCAGCTTAGGGGACAGGGGATGGGAGACCCAGTACTTC. Its protein product is CASSLGDRGWETQYF. This chain uses TRBV13 with TRBJ2-5; 9 positions agree with TRBD1. The length of the CDR3 is 15 residues. Trimming removed 0 bases from V and 5 bases from J; junction bases left unmatched: 4. CDR1 and CDR2 from the germline V gene are PRHDT and FYEKMQ (reference sequence).

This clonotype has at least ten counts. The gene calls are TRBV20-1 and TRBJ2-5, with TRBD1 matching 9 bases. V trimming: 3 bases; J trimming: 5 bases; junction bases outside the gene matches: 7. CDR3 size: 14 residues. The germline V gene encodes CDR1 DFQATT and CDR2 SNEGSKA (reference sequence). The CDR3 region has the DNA TGCAGTGCTAGCGCCGGGACAGGGCGGGAGACCCAGTACTTC. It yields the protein CSASAGTGRETQYF.

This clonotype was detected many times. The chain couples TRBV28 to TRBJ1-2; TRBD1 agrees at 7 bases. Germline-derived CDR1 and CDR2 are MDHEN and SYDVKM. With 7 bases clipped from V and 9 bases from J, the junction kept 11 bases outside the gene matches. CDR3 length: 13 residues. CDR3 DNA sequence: TGTGCCAGCACCTCCGACAGGGCGGATAGCTACACCTTC. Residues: CASTSDRADSYTF.

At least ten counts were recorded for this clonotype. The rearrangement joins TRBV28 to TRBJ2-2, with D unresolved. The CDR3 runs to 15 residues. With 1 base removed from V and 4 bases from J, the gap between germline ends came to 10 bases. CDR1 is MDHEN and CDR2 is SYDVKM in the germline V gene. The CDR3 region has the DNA TGTGCCAGCAGTTTATACCGGACCGCCACCGGGGAGCTGTTTTTT. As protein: CASSLYRTATGELFF.

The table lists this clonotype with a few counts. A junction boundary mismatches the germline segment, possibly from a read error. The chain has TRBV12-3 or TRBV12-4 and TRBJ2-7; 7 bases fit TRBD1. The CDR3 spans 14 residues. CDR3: CTSSLAGGSYEQYF. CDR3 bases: TGTACCAGCAGTTTAGCAGGGGGTTCTTACGAGCAGTACTTC.

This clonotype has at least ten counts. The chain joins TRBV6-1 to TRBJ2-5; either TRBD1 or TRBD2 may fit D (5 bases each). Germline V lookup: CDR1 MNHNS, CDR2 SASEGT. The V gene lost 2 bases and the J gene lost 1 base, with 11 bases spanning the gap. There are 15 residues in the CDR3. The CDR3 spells CASSEPGRTQETQYF. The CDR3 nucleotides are TGTGCCAGCAGTGAACCGGGACGCACCCAAGAGACCCAGTACTTC.

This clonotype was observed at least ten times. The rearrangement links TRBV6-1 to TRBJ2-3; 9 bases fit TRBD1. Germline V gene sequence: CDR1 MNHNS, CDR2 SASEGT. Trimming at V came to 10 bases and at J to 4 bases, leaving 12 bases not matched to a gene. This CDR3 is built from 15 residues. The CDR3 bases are TGTGCCACCGTAAGGCGGACAGGGGTTGCAGATACGCAGTATTTT. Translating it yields CATVRRTGVADTQYF.

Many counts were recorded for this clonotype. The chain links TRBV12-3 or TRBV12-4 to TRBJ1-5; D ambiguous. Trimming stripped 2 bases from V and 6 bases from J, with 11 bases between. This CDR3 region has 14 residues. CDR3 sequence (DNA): TGTGCCAGCAGTTTAATGGGGTCAGGTCAGCCCCAGCATTTT. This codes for CASSLMGSGQPQHF.